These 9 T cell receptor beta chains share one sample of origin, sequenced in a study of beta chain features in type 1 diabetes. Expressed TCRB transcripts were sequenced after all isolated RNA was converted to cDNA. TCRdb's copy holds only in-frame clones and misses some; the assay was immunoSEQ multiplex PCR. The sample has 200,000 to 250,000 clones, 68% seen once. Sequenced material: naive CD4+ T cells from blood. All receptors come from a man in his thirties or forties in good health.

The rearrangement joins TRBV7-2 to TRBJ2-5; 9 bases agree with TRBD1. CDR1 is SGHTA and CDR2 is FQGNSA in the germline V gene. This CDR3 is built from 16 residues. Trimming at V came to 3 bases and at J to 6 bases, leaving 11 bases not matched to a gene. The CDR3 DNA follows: TGTGCCAGCAGCTTTCAAAGCGGGACAGGGATACAGACCCAGTACTTC. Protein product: CASSFQSGTGIQTQYF.

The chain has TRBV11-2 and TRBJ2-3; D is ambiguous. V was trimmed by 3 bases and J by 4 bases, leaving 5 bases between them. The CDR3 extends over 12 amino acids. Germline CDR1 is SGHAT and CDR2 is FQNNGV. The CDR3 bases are TGTGCCAGCAGCTTTAGGTCAGATACGCAGTATTTT. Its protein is CASSFRSDTQYF.

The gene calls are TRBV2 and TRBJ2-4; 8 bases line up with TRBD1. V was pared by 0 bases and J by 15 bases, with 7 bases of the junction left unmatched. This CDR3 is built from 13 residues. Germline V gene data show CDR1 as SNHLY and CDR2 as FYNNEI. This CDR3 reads CASSEAIEGTGYF. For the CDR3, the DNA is TGTGCCAGCAGTGAAGCTATCGAGGGGACAGGGTACTTC.

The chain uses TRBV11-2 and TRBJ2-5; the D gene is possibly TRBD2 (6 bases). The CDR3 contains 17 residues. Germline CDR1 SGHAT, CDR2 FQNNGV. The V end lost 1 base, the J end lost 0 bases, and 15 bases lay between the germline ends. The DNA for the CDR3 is TGTGCCAGCAGCTTAGGCCCCCTGGGGAGGAACCAAGAGACCCAGTACTTC. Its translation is CASSLGPLGRNQETQYF.

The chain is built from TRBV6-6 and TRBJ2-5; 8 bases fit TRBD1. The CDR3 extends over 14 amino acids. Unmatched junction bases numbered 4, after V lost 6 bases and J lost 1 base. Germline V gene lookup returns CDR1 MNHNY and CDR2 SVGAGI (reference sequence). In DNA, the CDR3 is TGTGCCAGCAGCCAGGGGACAGGCCAAGAGACCCAGTACTTC. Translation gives CASSQGTGQETQYF.

CDR3 in amino acids: CAWSVLVASTDTQYF. The CDR3 bases are TGTGCCTGGAGTGTACTTGTAGCTAGCACAGATACGCAGTATTTT. This sequence joins TRBV30 and TRBJ2-3; D is unresolved. The CDR3 contains 15 residues. The V gene's germline CDR1 is GTSNPN and CDR2 SVGIG (reference sequence). V gave up 0 bases and J gave up 0 bases, with 10 bases separating them.

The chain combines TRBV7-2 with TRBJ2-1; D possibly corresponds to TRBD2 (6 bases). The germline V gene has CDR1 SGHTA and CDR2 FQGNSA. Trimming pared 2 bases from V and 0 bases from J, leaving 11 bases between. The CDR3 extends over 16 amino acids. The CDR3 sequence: CASSLRRVSSYNEQFF. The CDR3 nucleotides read TGTGCCAGCAGCTTACGGAGGGTAAGCTCCTACAATGAGCAGTTCTTC.

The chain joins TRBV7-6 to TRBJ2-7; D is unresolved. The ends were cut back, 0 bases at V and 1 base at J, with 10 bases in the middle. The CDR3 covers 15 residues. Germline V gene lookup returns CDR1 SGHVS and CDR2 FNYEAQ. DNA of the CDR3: TGTGCCAGCAGCTTAGCGTCAGGCGGATCCTACGAGCAGTACTTC. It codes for CASSLASGGSYEQYF. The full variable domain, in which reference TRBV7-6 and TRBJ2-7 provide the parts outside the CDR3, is GAGVSQSPRYKVTKRGQDVALRCDPISGHVSLYWYRQALGQGPEFLTYFNYEAQQDKSGLPNDRFSAERPEGSISTLTIQRTEQRDSAMYRCASSLASGGSYEQYFGPGTRLTVT.

The CDR3 loop is CASSLGARETQYF. The CDR3 bases are TGTGCCAGCAGCTTGGGGGCCCGAGAGACCCAGTACTTC. The rearrangement uses TRBV7-9 and TRBJ2-5, with D perhaps matching TRBD1 (6 bases). V was shortened by 3 bases and J by 4 bases, with 9 bases between the two germline ends. Germline V gene lookup returns CDR1 SEHNR and CDR2 FQNEAQ (reference sequence). CDR3 length: 13 amino acids.